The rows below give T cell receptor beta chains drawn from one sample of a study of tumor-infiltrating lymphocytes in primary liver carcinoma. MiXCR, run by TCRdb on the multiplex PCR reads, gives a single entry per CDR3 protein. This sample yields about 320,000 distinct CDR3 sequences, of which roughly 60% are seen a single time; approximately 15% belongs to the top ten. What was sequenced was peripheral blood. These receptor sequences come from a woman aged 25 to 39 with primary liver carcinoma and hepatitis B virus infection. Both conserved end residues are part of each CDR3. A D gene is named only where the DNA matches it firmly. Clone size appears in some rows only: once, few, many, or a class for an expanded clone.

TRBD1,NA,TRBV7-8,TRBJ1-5,CASSLSNRDREHF,TGTGCCAGCAGCTTAAGCAACCGGGACAGGGAGCATTTT
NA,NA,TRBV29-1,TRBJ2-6,CSVNSGADVLTF,TGCAGCGTCAACTCTGGGGCCGACGTCCTGACTTTC
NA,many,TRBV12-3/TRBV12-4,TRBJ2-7,CASSSGLRYEQYF,TGTGCCAGCAGTTCGGGACTGCGGTACGAGCAGTACTTC
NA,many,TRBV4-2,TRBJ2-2,CASSRIGGASYTGELFF,TGTGCCAGCAGCCGTATTGGGGGGGCGTCGTACACCGGGGAGCTGTTTTTT
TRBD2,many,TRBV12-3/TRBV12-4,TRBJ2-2,CASSSLAGGPIGELFF,TGTGCCAGCAGCTCACTAGCGGGAGGGCCCATCGGGGAGCTGTTTTTT
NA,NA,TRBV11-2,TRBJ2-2,CASSVDYGELFF,TGTGCCAGCAGTGTGGATTACGGGGAGCTGTTTTTT
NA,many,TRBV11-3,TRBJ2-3,CASSPPMERVTDTQYF,TGTGCCAGCAGCCCCCCCATGGAGCGGGTGACAGATACGCAGTATTTT
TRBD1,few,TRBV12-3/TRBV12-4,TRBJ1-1,CASRPTGLNTEAFF,TGTGCCAGCAGACCGACAGGGTTGAACACTGAAGCTTTCTTT
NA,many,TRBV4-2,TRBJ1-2,CASSPLGDPYGYTF,TGTGCCAGCAGCCCCCTCGGGGACCCCTATGGCTACACCTTC
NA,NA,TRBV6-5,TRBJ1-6,CASSSERNSPLHF,TGTGCCAGCAGTTCAGAGAGGAATTCACCCCTCCACTTT
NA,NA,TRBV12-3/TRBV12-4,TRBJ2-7,CASSLGQGPTLNEYF,TGTGCCAGCAGCCTGGGGCAGGGGCCAACCTTGAACGAGTACTTC
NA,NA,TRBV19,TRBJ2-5,CASSIGKQRQETQYF,TGTGCCAGTAGTATAGGGAAACAGCGCCAAGAGACCCAGTACTTC
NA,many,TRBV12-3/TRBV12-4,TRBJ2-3,CASSWRATSTYF,TGTGCCAGCAGTTGGCGGGCGACTAGTACGTATTTT
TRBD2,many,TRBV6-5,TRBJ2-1,CASKPPGLAGLSLNEQFF,TGTGCCAGCAAACCCCCGGGACTAGCGGGATTGTCTCTCAATGAGCAGTTCTTC
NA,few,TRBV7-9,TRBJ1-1,CASSALTEAFF,TGTGCCAGCAGCGCCCTGACTGAAGCTTTCTTT
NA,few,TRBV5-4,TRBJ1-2,CASSFSPGVLVGYTF,TGTGCCAGCAGCTTTTCTCCCGGGGTTCTGGTCGGCTACACCTTC
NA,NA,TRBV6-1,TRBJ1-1,CASCENGDTEAFF,TGTGCCAGCTGTGAAAACGGGGACACTGAAGCTTTCTTT
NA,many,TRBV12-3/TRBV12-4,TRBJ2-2,CASSLRAGGELFF,TGTGCCAGCAGTTTACGGGCGGGCGGGGAGCTGTTTTTT
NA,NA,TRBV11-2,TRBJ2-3,CVSSRAESTNTQYF,TGTGTCAGCAGCCGAGCGGAGAGCACAAATACGCAGTATTTT
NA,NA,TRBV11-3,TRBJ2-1,CASSPRASTTRKYNGQFF,TGTGCCAGCAGCCCACGAGCCTCGACGACTAGGAAGTACAATGGGCAGTTCTTC
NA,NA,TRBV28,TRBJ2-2,CAGRDTNTGELFF,TGTGCCGGCCGGGATACTAACACCGGGGAGCTGTTTTTT
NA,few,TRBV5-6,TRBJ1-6,CASSLVTPNNSPLHF,TGTGCCAGCAGCTTGGTGACACCAAATAATTCACCCCTCCACTTT
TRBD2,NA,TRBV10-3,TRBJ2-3,CAISLTSGSPDTQYF,TGTGCCATCAGTCTGACTAGCGGGAGCCCAGATACGCAGTATTTT
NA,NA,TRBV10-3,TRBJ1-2,CAISERTMGYTF,TGTGCCATCAGTGAGCGGACAATGGGCTACACCTTC
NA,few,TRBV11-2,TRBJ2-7,CASTPGHLVYEQYF,TGTGCCAGCACGCCGGGGCACCTGGTCTACGAGCAGTACTTC
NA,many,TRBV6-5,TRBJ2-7,CASSYSFTAGGYEQYF,TGTGCCAGCAGTTACTCGTTTACGGCTGGTGGTTACGAGCAGTACTTC
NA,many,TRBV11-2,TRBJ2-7,CASSLETIVDYGREQYF,TGTGCCAGCAGCTTAGAGACTATCGTGGACTACGGGAGAGAGCAGTACTTC
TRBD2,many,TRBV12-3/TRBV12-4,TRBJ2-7,CASSSSPASGLYEQYF,TGTGCCAGCAGTTCGTCCCCGGCTAGCGGGTTATACGAGCAGTACTTC
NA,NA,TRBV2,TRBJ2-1,CASSAWDNNEQFF,TGTGCCAGCAGCGCCTGGGATAACAATGAGCAGTTCTTC
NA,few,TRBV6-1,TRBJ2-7,CASSTVKGVGEQYF,TGTGCCAGCAGTACCGTGAAAGGAGTCGGCGAGCAGTACTTC
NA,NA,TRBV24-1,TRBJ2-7,CATNGGADLREQYF,TGTGCCACCAACGGAGGAGCCGACTTGAGAGAGCAGTACTTC
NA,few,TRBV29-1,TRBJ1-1,CSAPGGSEAFF,TGCAGCGCCCCGGGGGGATCTGAAGCTTTCTTT
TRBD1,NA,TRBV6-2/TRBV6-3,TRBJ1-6,CASWDSHNSPLHF,TGTGCCAGTTGGGACAGCCATAATTCACCCCTCCACTTT
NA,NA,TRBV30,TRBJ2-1,CAWSVKGRGRAVPYNEQFF,TGTGCCTGGAGTGTAAAGGGTCGGGGTAGAGCTGTACCTTACAATGAGCAGTTCTTC
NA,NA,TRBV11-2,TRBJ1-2,CASSMTGDGHTF,TGTGCCAGCAGCATGACAGGAGATGGCCACACCTTC
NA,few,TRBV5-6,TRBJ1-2,CASSVEGLNYGYTF,TGTGCCAGCAGCGTGGAAGGCCTTAACTATGGCTACACCTTC
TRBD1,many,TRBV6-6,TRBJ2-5,CASSRRQGVAETQYF,TGTGCCAGCAGCCGAAGACAGGGTGTCGCCGAGACCCAGTACTTC
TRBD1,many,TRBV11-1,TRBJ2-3,CASSLQGARTDTQYF,TGTGCCAGCAGCCTACAGGGGGCCCGCACAGATACGCAGTATTTT